This T cell receptor beta chain was recorded in a study of blood T cell repertoires in COVID-19. Per the study methods: Amplification from reference gene primers served as the basis for estimated nucleated cell counts. Clones were read by immunoSEQ multiplex PCR, and TCRdb kept only the in-frame ones, dropping some. V and J calls plus clone size are reproduced from that table; the DNA served to infer D and trimming. Among 51,000 or so clones listed, about 87% were seen once. Trimming removed 4 bases from V and 11 bases from J, with 14 bases in between. Germline V gives CDR1 KGHSH, CDR2 LQKENI. The length of the CDR3 is 12 residues.

Sequenced input: peripheral blood. The V gene is TRBV18, the J gene TRBJ1-1; perhaps TRBD1 as D (6 bases). The clonotype was recovered from a man older than 75 with acute or convalescent COVID-19. The CDR3 loop is CASSRQGIMAFF. The CDR3 DNA is TGTGCCAGCTCACGGCAGGGGATCATGGCTTTCTTT.